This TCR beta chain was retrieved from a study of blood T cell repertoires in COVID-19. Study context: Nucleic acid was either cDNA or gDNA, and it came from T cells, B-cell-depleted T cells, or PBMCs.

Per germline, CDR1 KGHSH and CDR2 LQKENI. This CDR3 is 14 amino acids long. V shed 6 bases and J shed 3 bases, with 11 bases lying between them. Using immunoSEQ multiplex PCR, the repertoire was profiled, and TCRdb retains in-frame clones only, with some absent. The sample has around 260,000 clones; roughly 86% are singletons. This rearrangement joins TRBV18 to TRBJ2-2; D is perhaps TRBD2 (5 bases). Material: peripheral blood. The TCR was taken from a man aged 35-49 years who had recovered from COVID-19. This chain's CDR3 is CASSSIGDTGELFF. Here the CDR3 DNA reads TGTGCCAGCTCCAGCATCGGGGACACCGGGGAGCTGTTTTTT.